One T cell receptor (beta chain) is described in this entry. With 60 Vbeta and 13 Jbeta primers, the PCR was carried out. Using immunoSEQ multiplex PCR, the repertoire was profiled, and TCRdb retains in-frame clones only, with some absent. The sample lists some 160,000 clones, around 77% occurring once. The sample comes from a study of cytomegalovirus exposure and HLA in healthy donors. The CDR3 runs 15 residues. Trimming removed 6 bases from V and 5 bases from J, with 18 bases in between. Per germline, CDR1 MNHNS and CDR2 SASEGT. The material sequenced was PBMCs. The chain couples TRBV6-1 to TRBJ2-3; D is possibly TRBD1 (5 bases). This clonotype was obtained from a man aged 35 to 55 in good health and CMV-seronegative. CDR3 sequence reads: CASSELVRAVDTQYF. CDR3 DNA: TGTGCCAGCAGCGAGCTGGTCAGGGCAGTAGATACGCAGTATTTT.